Included here is one TCR beta chain sequence, with context. Its specificity is not known. The germline gives CDR1 DFQATT, CDR2 SNEGSKA (reference sequence). This CDR3 comprises 14 residues. Trimming removed 3 bases at V and 1 base at J, with 9 bases between. The source of the sample is a study of T cell repertoires in cytomegalovirus infection. TCRdb redid the calling of the reads with MiXCR, one entry per CDR3 protein. This table has under 90,000 distinct CDR3 sequences, roughly 44% appearing once. The chain joins TRBV20-1 to TRBJ2-2; D may be TRBD2 (6 bases). This receptor was identified in a human donor in good health (CMV status not recorded). Some clones in this sample may be carry-over from other donors' samples. Here the sequenced sample was CD8+ T cells from cultured PBMCs, taken from culture after CMV antigen stimulation. The CDR3, as DNA: TGCAGTGCTAGCTCGGGACTGAACACCGGGGAGCTGTTTTTT. Translation gives CSASSGLNTGELFF.